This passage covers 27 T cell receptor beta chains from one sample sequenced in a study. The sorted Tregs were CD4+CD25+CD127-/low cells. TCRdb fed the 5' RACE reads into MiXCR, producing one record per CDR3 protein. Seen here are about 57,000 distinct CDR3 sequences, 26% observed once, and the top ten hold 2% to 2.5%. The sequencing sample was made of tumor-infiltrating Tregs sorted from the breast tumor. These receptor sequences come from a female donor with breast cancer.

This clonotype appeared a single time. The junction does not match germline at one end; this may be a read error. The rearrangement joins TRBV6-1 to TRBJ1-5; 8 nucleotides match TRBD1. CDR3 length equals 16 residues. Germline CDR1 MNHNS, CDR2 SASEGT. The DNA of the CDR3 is TGTGCTAGCAGCCAGACAGGGGCCGATGCCAATCAGCCCCAGCATTTT. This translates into CASSQTGADANQPQHF.

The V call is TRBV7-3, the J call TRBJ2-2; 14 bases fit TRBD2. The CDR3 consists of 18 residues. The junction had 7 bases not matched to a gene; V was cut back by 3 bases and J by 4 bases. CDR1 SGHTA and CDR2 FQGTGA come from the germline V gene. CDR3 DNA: TGTGCCAGCAGCTTGGGACTAGCGGGAGTTGGGGGCACCGGGGAGCTGTTTTTT. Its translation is CASSLGLAGVGGTGELFF.

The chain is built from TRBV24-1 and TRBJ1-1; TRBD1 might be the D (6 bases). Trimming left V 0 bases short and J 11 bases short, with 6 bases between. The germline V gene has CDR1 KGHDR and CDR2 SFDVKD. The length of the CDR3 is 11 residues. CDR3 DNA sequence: TGTGCCACCAGTGATTTGCAGGGGGCTTTCTTT. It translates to CATSDLQGAFF.

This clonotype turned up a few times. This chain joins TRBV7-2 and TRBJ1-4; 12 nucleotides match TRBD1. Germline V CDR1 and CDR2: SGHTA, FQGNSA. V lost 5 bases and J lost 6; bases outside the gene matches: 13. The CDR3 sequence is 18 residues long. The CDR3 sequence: CASSLKSGTGGSHEKLFF. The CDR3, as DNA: TGTGCCAGCAGCCTAAAATCCGGGACAGGGGGCTCTCATGAAAAACTGTTTTTT. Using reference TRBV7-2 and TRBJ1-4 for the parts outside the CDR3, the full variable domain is GAGVSQSPSNKVTEKGKDVELRCDPISGHTALYWYRQSLGQGLEFLIYFQGNSAPDKSGLPSDRFSAERTGGSVSTLTIQRTQQEDSAVYLCASSLKSGTGGSHEKLFFGSGTQLSVL.

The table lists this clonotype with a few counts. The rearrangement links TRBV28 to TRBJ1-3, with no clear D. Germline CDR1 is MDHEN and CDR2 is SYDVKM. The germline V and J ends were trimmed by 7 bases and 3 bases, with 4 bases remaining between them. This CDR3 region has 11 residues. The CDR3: CASIRGNTIYF. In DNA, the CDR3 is TGTGCCAGCATCCGTGGAAACACCATATATTTT.

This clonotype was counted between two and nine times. The CDR3 DNA reads as TGTGCCAGCAGCGTATGGGGGGCAGAAAATCAGCCCCAGCATTTT. This translates into CASSVWGAENQPQHF. The chain is built from TRBV9 and TRBJ1-5; a weak D match, TRBD1 (6 bases). V dropped 1 base and J dropped 4 bases, with 12 bases sitting between them. The CDR3 has 15 residues. The germline CDR1 and CDR2 sequences are SGDLS and YYNGEE.

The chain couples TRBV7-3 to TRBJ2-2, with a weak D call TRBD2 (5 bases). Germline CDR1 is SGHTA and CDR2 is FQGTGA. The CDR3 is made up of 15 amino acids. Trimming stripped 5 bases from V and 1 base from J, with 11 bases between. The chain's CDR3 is CASSPGDRNTGELFF. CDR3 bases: TGTGCCAGCAGCCCCGGGGATAGGAACACCGGGGAGCTGTTTTTT. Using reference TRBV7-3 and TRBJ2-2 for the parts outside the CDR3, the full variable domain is GAGVSQTPSNKVTEKGKYVELRCDPISGHTALYWYRQSLGQGPEFLIYFQGTGAADDSGLPNDRFFAVRPEGSVSTLKIQRTERGDSAVYLCASSPGDRNTGELFFGEGSRLTVL.

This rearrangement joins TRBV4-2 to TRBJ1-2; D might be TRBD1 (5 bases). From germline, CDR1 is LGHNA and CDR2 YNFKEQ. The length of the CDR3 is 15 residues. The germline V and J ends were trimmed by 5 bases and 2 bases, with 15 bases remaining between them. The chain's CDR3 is CASSTEGTGNYGYTF. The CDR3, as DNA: TGTGCCAGCAGCACTGAGGGGACGGGAAACTATGGCTACACCTTC.

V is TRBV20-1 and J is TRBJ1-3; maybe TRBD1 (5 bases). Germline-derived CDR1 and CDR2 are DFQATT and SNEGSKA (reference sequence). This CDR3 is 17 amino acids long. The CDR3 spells CSALAHLGQGWGNTIYF. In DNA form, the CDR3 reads TGCAGCGCCCTCGCCCACCTCGGGCAGGGATGGGGAAACACCATATATTTT.

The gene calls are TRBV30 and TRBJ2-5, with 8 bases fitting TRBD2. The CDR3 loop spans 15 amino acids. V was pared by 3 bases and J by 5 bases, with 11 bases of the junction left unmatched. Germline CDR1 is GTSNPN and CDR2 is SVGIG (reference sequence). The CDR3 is CAWRQASGSPETQYF. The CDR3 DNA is TGTGCCTGGAGACAGGCTAGCGGGTCACCGGAGACCCAGTACTTC.

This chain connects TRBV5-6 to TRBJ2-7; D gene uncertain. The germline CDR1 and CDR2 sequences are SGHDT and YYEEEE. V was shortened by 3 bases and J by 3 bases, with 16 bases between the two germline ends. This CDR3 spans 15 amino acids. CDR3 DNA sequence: TGTGCCAGCAGCTCGGTTGCAGGCTCTCTCTACGAGCAGTACTTC. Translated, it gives CASSSVAGSLYEQYF.

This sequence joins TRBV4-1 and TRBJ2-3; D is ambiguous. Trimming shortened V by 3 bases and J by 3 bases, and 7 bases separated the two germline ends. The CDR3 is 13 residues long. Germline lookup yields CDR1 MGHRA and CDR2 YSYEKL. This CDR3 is CASSHGVTDTQYF. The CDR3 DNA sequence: TGCGCCAGCAGCCATGGGGTTACAGATACGCAGTATTTT.

CDR3 DNA: TGTGCCAGCAGTGAATCTCAGGCTCCAAACATTCAGTACTTC. It translates to CASSESQAPNIQYF. V and J are TRBV6-1 and TRBJ2-4, with D hard to call. Germline CDR1 MNHNS, CDR2 SASEGT. This CDR3 spans 14 amino acids. With 2 bases removed from V and 6 bases from J, the gap between germline ends came to 11 bases.

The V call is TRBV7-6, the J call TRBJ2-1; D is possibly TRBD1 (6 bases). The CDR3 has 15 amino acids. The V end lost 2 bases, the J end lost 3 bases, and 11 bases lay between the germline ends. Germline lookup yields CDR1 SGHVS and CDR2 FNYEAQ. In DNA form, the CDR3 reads TGTGCCAGCAGCTTAAGATCCAGGGGCTACAATGAGCAGTTCTTC. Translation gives CASSLRSRGYNEQFF.

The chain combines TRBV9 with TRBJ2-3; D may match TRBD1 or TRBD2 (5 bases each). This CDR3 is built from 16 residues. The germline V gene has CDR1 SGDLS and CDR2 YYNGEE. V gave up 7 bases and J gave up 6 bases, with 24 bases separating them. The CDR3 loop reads CASSKTPGTHGDTQYF. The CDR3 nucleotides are TGTGCCAGCTCGAAAACACCCGGGACCCACGGCGATACGCAGTATTTT.

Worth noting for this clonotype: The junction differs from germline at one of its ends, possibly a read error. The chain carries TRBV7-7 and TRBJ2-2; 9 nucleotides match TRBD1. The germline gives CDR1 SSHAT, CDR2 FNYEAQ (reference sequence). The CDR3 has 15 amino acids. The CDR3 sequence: CASSKTGGFTGELFF. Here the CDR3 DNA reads TGTGCTAGCAGCAAGACAGGGGGTTTCACCGGGGAGCTGTTTTTT.

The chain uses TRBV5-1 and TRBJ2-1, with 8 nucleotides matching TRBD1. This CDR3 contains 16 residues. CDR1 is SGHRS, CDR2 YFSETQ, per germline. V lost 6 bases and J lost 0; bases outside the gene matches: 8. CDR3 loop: CASTRGDRTSYNEQFF. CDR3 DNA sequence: TGCGCCAGCACTAGAGGGGACAGGACCTCCTACAATGAGCAGTTCTTC.

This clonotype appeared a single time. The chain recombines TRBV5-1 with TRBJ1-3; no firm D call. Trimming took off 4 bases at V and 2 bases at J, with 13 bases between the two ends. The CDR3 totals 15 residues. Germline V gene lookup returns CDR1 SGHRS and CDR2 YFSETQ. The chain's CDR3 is CASSPTPSPGNTIYF. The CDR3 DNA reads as TGCGCCAGCAGCCCGACACCGAGCCCTGGAAACACCATATATTTT.

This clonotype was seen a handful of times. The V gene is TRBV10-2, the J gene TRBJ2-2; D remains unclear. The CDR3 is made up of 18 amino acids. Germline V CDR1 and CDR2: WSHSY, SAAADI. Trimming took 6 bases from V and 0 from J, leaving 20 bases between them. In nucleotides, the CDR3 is TGCGCCAGCAGGTATTCATTAGGGCTCAAGTCGAACACCGGGGAGCTGTTTTTT. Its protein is CASRYSLGLKSNTGELFF.

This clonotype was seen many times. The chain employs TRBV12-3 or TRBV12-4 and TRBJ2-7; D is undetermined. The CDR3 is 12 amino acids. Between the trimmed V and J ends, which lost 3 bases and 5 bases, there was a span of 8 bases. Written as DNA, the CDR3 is TGTGCCAGCAGTTTGGTCCTTAACGAGCAGTACTTC. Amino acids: CASSLVLNEQYF.

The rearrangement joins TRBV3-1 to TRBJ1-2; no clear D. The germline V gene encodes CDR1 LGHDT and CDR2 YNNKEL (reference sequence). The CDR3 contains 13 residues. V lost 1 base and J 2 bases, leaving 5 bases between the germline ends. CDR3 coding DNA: TGTGCCAGCAGCCAAGCCAGGAACTATGGCTACACCTTC. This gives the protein CASSQARNYGYTF.

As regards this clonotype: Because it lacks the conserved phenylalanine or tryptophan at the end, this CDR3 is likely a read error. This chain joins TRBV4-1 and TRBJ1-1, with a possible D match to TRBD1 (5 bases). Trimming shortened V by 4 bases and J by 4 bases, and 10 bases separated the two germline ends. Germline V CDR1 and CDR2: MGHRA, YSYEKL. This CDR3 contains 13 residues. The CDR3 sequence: CASSLGGLTEAFS. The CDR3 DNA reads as TGCGCCAGCAGCCTGGGGGGACTCACTGAAGCTTTCTCT.

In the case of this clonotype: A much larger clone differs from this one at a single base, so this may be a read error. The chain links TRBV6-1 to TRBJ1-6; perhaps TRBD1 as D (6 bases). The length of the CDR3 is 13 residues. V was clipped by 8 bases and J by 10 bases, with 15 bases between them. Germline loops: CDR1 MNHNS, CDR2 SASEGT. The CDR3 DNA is TGTGCCAGCGACCACAGGGAGGGCTCACCCCTCCACTTT. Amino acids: CASDHREGSPLHF.

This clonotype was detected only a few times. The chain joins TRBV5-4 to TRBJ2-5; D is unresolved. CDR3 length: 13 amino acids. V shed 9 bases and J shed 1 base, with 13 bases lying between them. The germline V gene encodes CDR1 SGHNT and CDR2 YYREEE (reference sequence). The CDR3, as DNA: TGTGCCACTACGAGGAACATCCAAGAGACCCAGTACTTC. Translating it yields CATTRNIQETQYF.

The CDR3 bases are TGTGCCAGCAGTGGTGTGGAGGGGTGCCTTGAAGCTTTCTTT. Translation: CASSGVEGCLEAFF. V usage is TRBV6-5 and J usage is TRBJ1-1, with a possible D match to TRBD1 (5 bases). Trimming stripped 5 bases from V and 7 bases from J, with 17 bases between. Germline V gene lookup returns CDR1 MNHEY and CDR2 SVGAGI. This CDR3 comprises 14 residues.

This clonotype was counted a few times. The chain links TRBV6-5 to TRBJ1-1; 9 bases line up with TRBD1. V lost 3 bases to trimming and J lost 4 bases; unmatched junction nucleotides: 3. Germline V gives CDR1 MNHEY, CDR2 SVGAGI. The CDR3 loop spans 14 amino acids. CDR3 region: CASSYGQGTTEAFF. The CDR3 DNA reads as TGTGCCAGCAGTTATGGACAGGGGACCACTGAAGCTTTCTTT.

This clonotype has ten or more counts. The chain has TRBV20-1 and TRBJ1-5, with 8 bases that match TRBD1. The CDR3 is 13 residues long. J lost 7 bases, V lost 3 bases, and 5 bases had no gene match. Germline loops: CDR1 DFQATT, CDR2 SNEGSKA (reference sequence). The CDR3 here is CSASDRGGQPQHF. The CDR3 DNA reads TGCAGTGCTAGCGACAGGGGAGGGCAGCCCCAGCATTTT.